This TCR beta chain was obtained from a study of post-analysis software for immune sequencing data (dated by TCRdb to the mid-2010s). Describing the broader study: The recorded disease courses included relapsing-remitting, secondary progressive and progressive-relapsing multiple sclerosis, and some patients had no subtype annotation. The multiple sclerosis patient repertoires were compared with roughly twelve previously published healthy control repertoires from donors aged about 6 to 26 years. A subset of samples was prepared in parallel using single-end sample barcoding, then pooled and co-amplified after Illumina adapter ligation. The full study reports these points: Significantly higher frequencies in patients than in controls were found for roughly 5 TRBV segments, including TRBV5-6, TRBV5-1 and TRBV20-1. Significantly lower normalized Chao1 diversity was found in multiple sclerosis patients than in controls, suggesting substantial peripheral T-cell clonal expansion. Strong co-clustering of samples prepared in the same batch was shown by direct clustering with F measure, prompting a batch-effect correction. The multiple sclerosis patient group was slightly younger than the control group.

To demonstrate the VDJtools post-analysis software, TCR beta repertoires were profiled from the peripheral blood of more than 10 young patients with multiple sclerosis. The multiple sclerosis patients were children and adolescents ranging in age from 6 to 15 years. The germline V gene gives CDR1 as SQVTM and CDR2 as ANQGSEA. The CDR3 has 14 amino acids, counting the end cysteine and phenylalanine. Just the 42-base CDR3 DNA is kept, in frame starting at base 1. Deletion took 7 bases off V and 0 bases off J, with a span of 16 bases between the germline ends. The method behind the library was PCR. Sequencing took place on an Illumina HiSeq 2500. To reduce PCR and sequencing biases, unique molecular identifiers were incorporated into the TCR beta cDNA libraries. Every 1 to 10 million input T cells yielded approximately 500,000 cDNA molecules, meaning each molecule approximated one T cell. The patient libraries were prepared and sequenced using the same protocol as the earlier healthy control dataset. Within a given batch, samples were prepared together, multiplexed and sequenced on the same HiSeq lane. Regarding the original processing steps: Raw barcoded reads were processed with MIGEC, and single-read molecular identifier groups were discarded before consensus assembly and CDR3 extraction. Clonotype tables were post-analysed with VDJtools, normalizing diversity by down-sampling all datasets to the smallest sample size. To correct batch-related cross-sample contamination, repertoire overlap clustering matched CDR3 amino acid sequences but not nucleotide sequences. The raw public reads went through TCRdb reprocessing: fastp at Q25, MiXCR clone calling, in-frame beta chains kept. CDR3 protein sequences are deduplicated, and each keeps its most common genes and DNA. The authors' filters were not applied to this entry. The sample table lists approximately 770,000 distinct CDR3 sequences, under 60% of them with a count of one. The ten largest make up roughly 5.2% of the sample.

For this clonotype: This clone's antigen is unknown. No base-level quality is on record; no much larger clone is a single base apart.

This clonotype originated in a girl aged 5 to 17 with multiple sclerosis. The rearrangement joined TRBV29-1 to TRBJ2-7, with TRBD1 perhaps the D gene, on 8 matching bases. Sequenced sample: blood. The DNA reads TGCAGCGCGTTGACAGGGGAGGGCTCCTACGAGCAGTACTTC. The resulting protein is CSALTGEGSYEQYF.